The 20 T cell receptor beta chains listed next were all sequenced from one sample in a study of control samples from healthy donors and cancer patients. Data came from immunoSEQ multiplex PCR; TCRdb stores just in-frame clones and leaves some out. The sample contains about 250,000 clones, over 70% of which appear only once. The source material was PBMCs. Receptors originate from a woman aged 55-69 years with lung cancer.

V is TRBV5-5 and J is TRBJ1-2, with 9 positions matching TRBD1. The CDR3 contains 14 residues. Germline-derived CDR1 and CDR2 are SGHKS and YYEKEE (reference sequence). J was trimmed by 4 bases and V by 6 bases; bases with no gene match: 7. Here the CDR3 reads CASNRGQGSYGYTF. CDR3 bases: TGTGCCAGCAACCGCGGACAGGGGTCCTATGGCTACACCTTC. Full variable domain (rest looked up from reference TRBV5-5 and TRBJ1-2): DAGVTQSPTHLIKTRGQQVTLRCSPISGHKSVSWYQQVLGQGPQFIFQYYEKEERGRGNFPDRFSARQFPNYSSELNVNALLLGDSALYLCASNRGQGSYGYTFGSGTRLTVV.

This clone was picked up a small number of times. The rearrangement joins TRBV11-2 to TRBJ2-1, with D unresolved. This CDR3 has 13 amino acids. CDR1 SGHAT and CDR2 FQNNGV come from the germline V gene. Trimming stripped 5 bases from V and 8 bases from J, with 13 bases between. CDR3 amino acids: CASSLTVDYEQFF. The CDR3 DNA follows: TGTGCCAGCAGCCTCACAGTCGACTATGAGCAGTTCTTC.

This clone was picked up one time. V is TRBV5-1 and J is TRBJ2-2, with 9 positions matching TRBD1. From germline, CDR1 is SGHRS and CDR2 YFSETQ. V shed 4 bases, J shed 5 bases, and the junction held 15 bases outside the gene matches. The CDR3 is 18 residues long. The CDR3: CASSPPTSTGGGTGELFF. The CDR3 region has the DNA TGCGCCAGCAGCCCCCCAACCTCGACAGGGGGTGGGACCGGGGAGCTGTTTTTT.

The chain couples TRBV14 to TRBJ1-4; D gene unclear. Trimming cost V 5 bases and J 7 bases, with 17 bases left between them. The CDR3 sequence is 15 residues long. The germline V gene encodes CDR1 SGHDN and CDR2 FVKESK. CDR3 amino acids: CASSETTVGAEKLFF. DNA for the CDR3: TGTGCCAGCAGCGAAACGACGGTGGGTGCTGAAAAACTGTTTTTT. Drawing the rest from reference TRBV14 and TRBJ1-4, the complete variable domain is EAGVTQFPSHSVIEKGQTVTLRCDPISGHDNLYWYRRVMGKEIKFLLHFVKESKQDESGMPNNRFLAERTGGTYSTLKVQPAELEDSGVYFCASSETTVGAEKLFFGSGTQLSVL.

The rearrangement joins TRBV4-1 to TRBJ1-2, with a possible D match to TRBD1 (5 bases). Germline CDR1 MGHRA, CDR2 YSYEKL. The V gene lost 3 bases and the J gene lost 3 bases, with 8 bases spanning the gap. The CDR3 has 13 amino acids. The CDR3 coding sequence is TGCGCCAGCAGCCAGGGACTGGACTATGGCTACACCTTC. It yields the protein CASSQGLDYGYTF.

CDR3 sequence: CASSPRGAYSNQPQHF. CDR3 nucleotides: TGTGCCAGTAGTCCCAGGGGGGCCTATAGCAATCAGCCCCAGCATTTT. The rearrangement links TRBV19 to TRBJ1-5; TRBD1 matches 7 bases. V trimming: 5 bases; J trimming: 0 bases; junction bases outside the gene matches: 7. The CDR3 consists of 16 residues. CDR1 is LNHDA, CDR2 SQIVND, per germline (reference sequence).

V is TRBV6-1 and J is TRBJ1-2, with 7 bases lining up with TRBD1. Germline V gene data show CDR1 as MNHNS and CDR2 as SASEGT. Trimming cost V 3 bases and J 7 bases; bases outside gene matches: 2. This CDR3 region has 12 residues. The CDR3 bases are TGTGCCAGCAGTGAGACAGGGCCTGGCTACACCTTC. Translated, it gives CASSETGPGYTF.

This clone showed up just a few times. V gene TRBV19 combines with J gene TRBJ1-1, with 7 bases aligning to TRBD1. Trimming cost V 3 bases and J 5 bases; bases outside gene matches: 12. CDR3 size: 16 residues. CDR1 and CDR2 (germline): LNHDA, SQIVND (reference sequence). The CDR3 DNA reads TGTGCCAGTAGTATGCCCCCTGGGGCAGGGGGAACTGAAGCTTTCTTT. Translating gives CASSMPPGAGGTEAFF.

This clone is a singleton in its sample. The chain couples TRBV28 to TRBJ2-2; the match to TRBD2 covers 8 bases. Trimming at V came to 10 bases and at J to 2 bases, leaving 6 bases not matched to a gene. CDR1 and CDR2 from the germline V gene are MDHEN and SYDVKM. The CDR3 is 14 residues long. The CDR3 loop is CATRAGGNTGELFF. The CDR3 DNA sequence: TGTGCCACCCGGGCGGGAGGAAACACCGGGGAGCTGTTTTTT.

The chain uses TRBV19 and TRBJ2-7; 7 positions agree with TRBD2. This CDR3 spans 15 amino acids. Germline trimming cut 6 bases from V and 4 bases from J; bases unmatched to any gene: 12. In germline, CDR1 is LNHDA, CDR2 SQIVND (reference sequence). DNA for the CDR3: TGTGCCAGTAGAATTGGTGCTAGCGGCCTTTACGAGCAGTACTTC. Protein sequence: CASRIGASGLYEQYF.

The chain joins TRBV7-9 to TRBJ1-4; TRBD1 is a possible D gene (6 bases). CDR1 SEHNR and CDR2 FQNEAQ come from the germline V gene (reference sequence). This CDR3 is 17 amino acids long. The ends were cut back, 5 bases at V and 3 bases at J, with 19 bases in the middle. The CDR3 nucleotides read TGTGCCAGCAGCCCTCGGACGGGGAGGGGGTCTAATGAAAAACTGTTTTTT. Residues: CASSPRTGRGSNEKLFF.

This sequence joins TRBV3-1 (or the pseudogene TRBV3-2) and TRBJ1-4; D call uncertain. Trimming took off 4 bases at V and 5 bases at J, with 17 bases between the two ends. Germline-derived CDR1 and CDR2 are LGHDT and YNNKEL (reference sequence). The CDR3 has 16 amino acids. Here the CDR3 reads CASSPLGRSTNEKLFF. In nucleotides, the CDR3 is TGTGCCAGCAGCCCCCTTGGACGTAGTACAAATGAAAAACTGTTTTTT.

The CDR3 sequence: CASSLAPGRGQETQYF. The CDR3 nucleotides are TGTGCCAGCAGCTTAGCCCCCGGCAGGGGCCAAGAGACCCAGTACTTC. The chain has TRBV7-8 and TRBJ2-5; tentative D call: TRBD1 (6 bases). Trimming left V 0 bases short and J 1 base short, with 12 bases between. The CDR3 covers 16 residues. Germline CDR1 and CDR2: SGHVS and FQNEAQ. Based on the CDR3 plus reference TRBV7-8 and TRBJ2-5, the full variable domain is GAGVSQSPRYKVAKRGQDVALRCDPISGHVSLFWYQQALGQGPEFLTYFQNEAQLDKSGLPSDRFFAERPEGSVSTLKIQRTQQEDSAVYLCASSLAPGRGQETQYFGPGTRLLVL.

The genes are TRBV4-1 and TRBJ1-5, with D perhaps matching TRBD1 (5 bases). CDR1 and CDR2 from the germline V gene are MGHRA and YSYEKL. This CDR3 is 14 amino acids long. The V end lost 0 bases, the J end lost 5 bases, and 8 bases lay between the germline ends. The CDR3 loop is CASSQEWGDQPQHF. CDR3 DNA: TGCGCCAGCAGCCAAGAATGGGGGGATCAGCCCCAGCATTTT.

V is TRBV10-3 and J is TRBJ2-3, with D possibly being TRBD2 (7 bases). V was cut by 5 bases and J by 3 bases, with 15 bases left in between. The CDR3 runs 15 residues. In germline, CDR1 is ENHRY, CDR2 SYGVKD. In nucleotides, the CDR3 is TGTGCCATCAGTTACTTCGGGGGGCAAACAGATACGCAGTATTTT. Encoded protein: CAISYFGGQTDTQYF.

The genes are TRBV7-3 and TRBJ1-1; unclear D gene. V lost 5 bases to trimming and J lost 4 bases, with 14 bases between them. The CDR3 is 14 residues long. The germline CDR1 and CDR2 sequences are SGHTA and FQGTGA. This chain's CDR3 is CASSPNPGVTEAFF. The CDR3, as DNA: TGTGCCAGCAGCCCAAACCCTGGGGTCACTGAAGCTTTCTTT.

With regard to this clone: Other DNA sequences in the sample encode the same CDR3. The CDR3 loop reads CASSFGTGAYEQYF. The DNA of the CDR3 is TGCGCCAGCAGCTTCGGGACTGGAGCCTACGAGCAGTACTTC. The chain is built from TRBV5-1 and TRBJ2-7; maybe TRBD2 (6 bases). Trimming pared 2 bases from V and 2 bases from J, leaving 11 bases between. The germline V gene has CDR1 SGHRS and CDR2 YFSETQ. The length of the CDR3 is 14 residues.

About this clone itself: Other nucleotide sequences in the sample specify the same CDR3. This chain uses TRBV7-2 with TRBJ1-5; D is perhaps TRBD1 (5 bases). The CDR3 has 13 residues. With 2 bases removed from V and 5 bases from J, the gap between germline ends came to 7 bases. Germline loops: CDR1 SGHTA, CDR2 FQGNSA. This chain's CDR3 is CASSLQGDQPQHF. The CDR3 nucleotides are TGTGCCAGCAGCTTACAAGGGGATCAGCCCCAGCATTTT.

The rearrangement joins TRBV7-9 to TRBJ2-3, with D possibly TRBD1 on 6 matching bases. The CDR3 runs to 14 residues. V gave up 4 bases and J gave up 6 bases, with 14 bases separating them. CDR1 is SEHNR and CDR2 is FQNEAQ in the germline V gene (reference sequence). CDR3 in DNA: TGTGCCAGCAGCTCTATCAGGGGACCCGATACGCAGTATTTT. Protein: CASSSIRGPDTQYF. The variable domain in full, with the rest retrieved from reference TRBV7-9 and TRBJ2-3, is DTGVSQNPRHKITKRGQNVTFRCDPISEHNRLYWYRQTLGQGPEFLTYFQNEAQLEKSRLLSDRFSAERPKGSFSTLEIQRTEQGDSAMYLCASSSIRGPDTQYFGPGTRLTVL.

J is TRBJ2-1 and V is TRBV28; a possible D gene is TRBD1 (6 bases). Germline CDR1 reads MDHEN; CDR2 reads SYDVKM. This CDR3 has 12 residues. V was shortened by 5 bases and J by 12 bases, with 14 bases between the two germline ends. The CDR3 nucleotides are TGTGCCAGCAGTGGACAGACGGGGAGGCAGTTCTTC. This translates into CASSGQTGRQFF.